A selection of T cell receptor beta chains follows, all from one sample in a study of T cell changes during pregnancy in multiple sclerosis. Sequencing used immunoSEQ multiplex PCR; TCRdb keeps in-frame clones, though not all of them. The table includes around 34,000 clones, just over 90% detected once. Material: CD8+ T cells from peripheral blood mononuclear cells, obtained in the first trimester of pregnancy. Receptor source: a female donor with multiple sclerosis, enrolled in a pregnancy study. Each CDR3 is given with its conserved first and last residue. Fields, in order: V gene, J gene, CDR3 protein.

v_call: TRBV4-2; j_call: TRBJ1-1; cdr3_aa: CASSQGGPVEAFF
v_call: TRBV9; j_call: TRBJ2-1; cdr3_aa: CASSVGWERGNEQFF
v_call: TRBV2; j_call: TRBJ2-1; cdr3_aa: CASSESRLAGVIYNEQFF
v_call: TRBV6-6; j_call: TRBJ2-3; cdr3_aa: CASSGTGQGDTQYF
v_call: TRBV6-1; j_call: TRBJ2-1; cdr3_aa: CASRPLAGANNEQFF
v_call: TRBV25-1; j_call: TRBJ1-2; cdr3_aa: CASSGATKHLYGYTF
v_call: TRBV28; j_call: TRBJ1-1; cdr3_aa: CASSSRDLNTEAFF
v_call: TRBV2; j_call: TRBJ1-1; cdr3_aa: CASRGQGGFF
v_call: TRBV6-5; j_call: TRBJ1-1; cdr3_aa: CASSYGQNTEAFF
v_call: TRBV9; j_call: TRBJ2-5; cdr3_aa: CASSERLGLAGATQYF
v_call: TRBV4-1; j_call: TRBJ2-7; cdr3_aa: CASSRGQGSSYEQYF
v_call: TRBV11-2; j_call: TRBJ2-7; cdr3_aa: CASSLRIREQYF
v_call: TRBV15; j_call: TRBJ1-4; cdr3_aa: CATSTPPEGGGEKLFF
v_call: TRBV29-1; j_call: TRBJ2-1; cdr3_aa: CSVAQGFGLAAPEQFF
v_call: TRBV21-1; j_call: TRBJ2-1; cdr3_aa: CASSKPLSVAAHNEQFF
v_call: TRBV13; j_call: TRBJ2-3; cdr3_aa: CASSLGGRARTDTQYF
v_call: TRBV11-2; j_call: TRBJ2-7; cdr3_aa: CASSLVSGKSSYEQYF
v_call: TRBV19; j_call: TRBJ2-1; cdr3_aa: CATQAQGDYNEQFF
v_call: TRBV29-1; j_call: TRBJ2-2; cdr3_aa: CSVESDRGELFF
v_call: TRBV28; j_call: TRBJ2-5; cdr3_aa: CASSLVVIGTQYF
v_call: TRBV9; j_call: TRBJ1-2; cdr3_aa: CASSVGGQSYGYTF
v_call: TRBV27; j_call: TRBJ2-1; cdr3_aa: CASRPTGLAGGEFF
v_call: TRBV2; j_call: TRBJ2-7; cdr3_aa: CASSESLAGGGEQYF
v_call: TRBV4-1; j_call: TRBJ1-2; cdr3_aa: CASSQVGLLTAEGYTF
v_call: TRBV27; j_call: TRBJ2-7; cdr3_aa: CASSLSGVLSYEQYF
v_call: TRBV5-1; j_call: TRBJ1-1; cdr3_aa: CASSLMGLNTEAFF
v_call: TRBV11-3; j_call: TRBJ2-3; cdr3_aa: CASSNHEADTQYF
v_call: TRBV7-9; j_call: TRBJ1-1; cdr3_aa: CASSPWAGSNTEAFF
v_call: TRBV5-1; j_call: TRBJ2-1; cdr3_aa: CASSSGQGAIEQFF
v_call: TRBV6-5; j_call: TRBJ1-4; cdr3_aa: CASSRTGFSNEKLFF
v_call: TRBV6-5; j_call: TRBJ2-7; cdr3_aa: CASSAGFSYEQYF
v_call: TRBV27; j_call: TRBJ2-4; cdr3_aa: CASSFPLGTGRAKNIQYF
v_call: TRBV5-6; j_call: TRBJ2-7; cdr3_aa: CASSPVTGINEQYF
v_call: TRBV13; j_call: TRBJ1-4; cdr3_aa: CASSSTGASNEKLFF
v_call: TRBV4-1; j_call: TRBJ2-2; cdr3_aa: CASSPRGGVITGELFF
v_call: TRBV27; j_call: TRBJ1-5; cdr3_aa: CASSLSWTGLQPQHF
v_call: TRBV5-4; j_call: TRBJ2-5; cdr3_aa: CASSLWGGEETQYF
v_call: TRBV14; j_call: TRBJ2-7; cdr3_aa: CASRPSGGNYEQYF
v_call: TRBV7-8; j_call: TRBJ1-1; cdr3_aa: CASSWRGRNEAFF
v_call: TRBV28; j_call: TRBJ2-7; cdr3_aa: CASSSLGGEQYF
v_call: TRBV10-3; j_call: TRBJ2-2; cdr3_aa: CAIRDRLSSGELFF
v_call: TRBV28; j_call: TRBJ1-5; cdr3_aa: CASSFLVQGAESNQPQHF
v_call: TRBV11-3; j_call: TRBJ2-1; cdr3_aa: CASSLGRELGNEQFF
v_call: TRBV5-1; j_call: TRBJ2-7; cdr3_aa: CASSLAGGLASYEQYF
v_call: TRBV25-1; j_call: TRBJ2-1; cdr3_aa: CASSDQRGEQFF
v_call: TRBV30; j_call: TRBJ2-1; cdr3_aa: CAWKPSGSYNEQFF
v_call: TRBV28; j_call: TRBJ1-2; cdr3_aa: CASSLQGSYGYTF
v_call: TRBV27; j_call: TRBJ2-7; cdr3_aa: CASRTGTGDIYEQYF
v_call: TRBV4-2; j_call: TRBJ1-1; cdr3_aa: CASSHTTGSPGTEAFF
v_call: TRBV6-1; j_call: TRBJ2-3; cdr3_aa: CASSEELAGADTQYF
v_call: TRBV2; j_call: TRBJ2-7; cdr3_aa: CAAQGGIYEQYF
v_call: TRBV2; j_call: TRBJ2-7; cdr3_aa: CASSPRLAGDGEQYF
v_call: TRBV28; j_call: TRBJ2-1; cdr3_aa: CASLPLGLGDNEQFF
v_call: TRBV28; j_call: TRBJ1-4; cdr3_aa: CASRGATNEKLFF
v_call: TRBV5-6; j_call: TRBJ2-3; cdr3_aa: CASSLWGGIDTQYF
v_call: TRBV19; j_call: TRBJ2-2; cdr3_aa: CASSIDRAGELFF
v_call: TRBV4-1; j_call: TRBJ2-1; cdr3_aa: CASSPTSGRFEQFF